Sequencing of this TCR beta chain was carried out in a study of cytomegalovirus exposure and HLA in healthy donors. PCR involved 60 Vbeta and 13 Jbeta primers. Clones were read by immunoSEQ multiplex PCR, and TCRdb kept only the in-frame ones, dropping some. The profile shows 130,000 to 150,000 clones, around three quarters of them singletons. This CDR3 spans 16 amino acids. Trimming pared 0 bases from V and 5 bases from J, leaving 16 bases between. Germline V gene sequence: CDR1 SGHAT, CDR2 FQNNGV. The TCR was taken from a man aged 35-49 years in good health and CMV-seropositive. The chain links TRBV11-2 to TRBJ1-2; perhaps TRBD1 as D (5 bases). Input material: PBMCs. DNA for the CDR3: TGTGCCAGCAGCTTAGATCGGGGGGTACGGGGGTATGGCTACACCTTC. It specifies CASSLDRGVRGYGYTF. The variable domain in full, with the rest retrieved from reference TRBV11-2 and TRBJ1-2, is EAGVAQSPRYKIIEKRQSVAFWCNPISGHATLYWYQQILGQGPKLLIQFQNNGVVDDSQLPKDRFSAERLKGVDSTLKIQPAKLEDSAVYLCASSLDRGVRGYGYTFGSGTRLTVV.